What follows is one T cell receptor (beta chain) and its context. Its antigen remains unidentified. Qualities for individual bases were not recorded, and no much larger clone is one base off. This CDR3 is also generated by other DNA sequences in the sample. Trimming at the junction amounts to 6 bases on V and 3 bases on J, and the germline ends lie 8 bases apart. Reading the germline V gene (reference sequence) gives CDR1 LNHDA and CDR2 SQIVND. From the cysteine up to the phenylalanine, the CDR3 has a length of 12 residues. Just the 36-base CDR3 DNA is kept, in frame starting at base 1. TCRbeta CDR3 regions were amplified from genomic DNA using the immunoSEQ Assay, a bias-controlled multiplex PCR. Turning to the authors' computational methods: Nucleated cell counts per sample were estimated from amplification of reference gene primers within the assay. Sequence reads were collapsed and filtered to measure the absolute abundance of every unique TCRbeta CDR3 rearrangement. For each sample, productive Simpson clonality was calculated as the square root of Simpson's diversity index across productive rearrangements. TCRdb took this table from immuneACCESS and kept in-frame rearrangements with V and J called. Such tables lack part of the clones; where checked against another copy, unresolved V genes explain under half of the gap, and the rest is unexplained. V, J and clone size reflect that table, while D and trimming were determined from the DNA. Counted in this sample were 200,000 or so clones; over 80% of them appeared once. Approximately 3.7% of the sample lies in the top ten.

This sample was included in a study of blood T cell repertoires in COVID-19 (dated by TCRdb to 2019 to 2021). Looking at the study overall: Collaborator samples came from the United States, Italy and Spain and covered acute and convalescent phases of COVID-19. The material from the prospective study consisted of cDNA or gDNA derived from T cells, B-cell-depleted T cells, or PBMCs. The dataset comprised deeply sampled blood TCRbeta repertoires from subjects exposed to, actively infected with, or recovered from COVID-19. The repertoires were released in a freely available public database intended as a resource for research on the immune response to SARS-CoV-2. Samples were obtained from the ongoing ImmuneRACE study (first 160 participants) and from 1,200 or so subjects provided by 6 global collaborators. A de-identified subject ID, COVID-19 status, age in years and sex were almost always included in the sample metadata. HLA class I and class II types, where available, came from metadata supplied by the sample provider rather than from assay-based typing.

General conclusions and limits of the study: The amount of clinical and demographic metadata varied by source and participant and was provided uncurated.

In the prospective study, participants were roughly 18 to 95 years old, resided in fewer than 25 geographic areas of the United States, and were enrolled through a virtual design. In the prospective study, cohorts were assigned on the basis of participant-reported clinical history obtained from a screening survey and a study questionnaire. Exposed participants had been in contact with someone with a PCR-confirmed or clinician-diagnosed COVID-19 case within 2 weeks of study entry. Mobile phlebotomists in the prospective study collected whole blood, serum and a nasopharyngeal or oropharyngeal swab from every participant. Participants in the prospective study had the option to provide additional blood draws and questionnaires over a roughly two-month period. Before DNA extraction, prospective study blood samples were shipped either frozen or at room temperature.

The TCR sequence derives from a woman in her thirties who had been exposed to COVID-19. The sequence is built from TRBV19 and TRBJ1-1, with a weak D call of TRBD1 (6 bases match). Source material: PBMCs or T cells enriched from blood (not recorded which). The CDR3 protein is CASRQGYTEAFF. The nucleotides read TGTGCCAGTAGACAGGGATACACTGAAGCTTTCTTT.